This passage covers 29 T cell receptor beta chains from one sample sequenced in a study of vaccination and CD4 T cells after COVID-19. Their specific antigens are unknown. Described treatment: roughly ten-day PBMC culture with coronavirus spike peptide pools or control peptides (ViraFEST assay). Cultured CD4+ T-cell DNA underwent Oncomine TCR Beta short-read sequencing. TCRdb re-analysed the PCR reads in MiXCR, keeping a single row per CDR3 protein. The sample holds about 20,000 distinct CDR3 sequences, just under 55% seen once. The sequencing sample was made of CD4+ T cells from blood, cultured in vitro. The receptors shown here come from a human donor who had recovered from COVID-19.

The V call is TRBV11-1, the J call TRBJ1-1; D is unclear. Trimming took off 2 bases at V and 2 bases at J, with 9 bases between the two ends. The CDR3 spans 14 residues. The germline V gene encodes CDR1 SGHAT and CDR2 FQDESV (reference sequence). CDR3 loop: CASSLRGENTEAFF. The CDR3 region has the DNA TGTGCCAGCAGCTTACGAGGAGAAAACACTGAAGCTTTCTTT.

The J gene is TRBJ1-5, the V gene TRBV19; TRBD1 is a possible D gene (5 bases). This CDR3 is 15 amino acids long. Deletions cut 0 bases from V and 2 bases from J, with 8 bases between. Germline CDR1 LNHDA, CDR2 SQIVND (reference sequence). CDR3 nucleotide sequence: TGTGCCAGTAGTATAGATCAAGGGGGCAATCAGCCCCAGCATTTT. Protein sequence: CASSIDQGGNQPQHF.

The chain has TRBV11-2 and TRBJ1-1, with a weak D call TRBD1 (6 bases). This CDR3 spans 13 amino acids. Germline CDR1 and CDR2: SGHAT and FQNNGV. Trimming pared 5 bases from V and 7 bases from J, leaving 14 bases between. The DNA for the CDR3 is TGTGCCAGCAGCCCCGGACAGATCATTGAAGCTTTCTTT. Translated, it gives CASSPGQIIEAFF.

CDR3 sequence: CASRILAGGPGTDTQYF. The CDR3 coding sequence is TGTGCCAGCAGGATATTAGCGGGAGGGCCGGGCACAGATACGCAGTATTTT. The gene calls are TRBV6-2 or TRBV6-3 and TRBJ2-3; 11 bases fit TRBD2. J gave up 1 base and V 6 bases, and 9 bases lay outside the gene matches. Germline V CDR1 and CDR2: MNHEY, SVGEGT. This CDR3 has 17 residues.

By sample fraction, this clonotype is medium-sized (0.01 to 0.1%). The chain joins TRBV15 to TRBJ2-2; maybe TRBD1 (6 bases). The length of the CDR3 is 14 residues. The germline V gene encodes CDR1 LNHNV and CDR2 YYDKDF (reference sequence). With 6 bases removed from V and 0 bases from J, the gap between germline ends came to 8 bases. The CDR3 DNA is TGTGCCACCAGATCAGGGGCGAACACCGGGGAGCTGTTTTTT. Protein: CATRSGANTGELFF.

The V and J genes are TRBV2 and TRBJ1-2; D is undetermined. Germline CDR1 SNHLY, CDR2 FYNNEI. The V gene lost 5 bases and the J gene lost 8 bases, with 9 bases spanning the gap. The CDR3 covers 11 residues. CDR3 amino acids: CASSPRMGYTF. As DNA, the CDR3 is TGTGCCAGCAGTCCCAGGATGGGCTACACCTTC.

The V call is TRBV7-9, the J call TRBJ1-4; D is perhaps TRBD1 (6 bases). Trimming took off 0 bases at V and 4 bases at J, with 9 bases between the two ends. This CDR3 contains 15 residues. Looked up from germline, CDR1 is SEHNR and CDR2 is FQNEAQ (reference sequence). CDR3 sequence: CASSLAGQINEKLFF. DNA of the CDR3: TGTGCCAGCAGCTTAGCGGGACAAATTAATGAAAAACTGTTTTTT.

The genes are TRBV20-1 and TRBJ2-3, with 7 nucleotides matching TRBD2. V lost 8 bases and J lost 1; bases outside the gene matches: 15. CDR1 is DFQATT, CDR2 SNEGSKA, per germline (reference sequence). The CDR3 is 16 residues long. The DNA for the CDR3 is TGCAGTTCTTTTGGAGGACTAGACGCTCGCACAGATACGCAGTATTTT. As protein: CSSFGGLDARTDTQYF.

V is TRBV20-1 and J is TRBJ1-3, with TRBD1 identical over 7 bases. This CDR3 contains 14 residues. J lost 0 bases, V lost 6 bases, and 5 bases had no gene match. Germline CDR1 reads DFQATT; CDR2 reads SNEGSKA (reference sequence). The CDR3 loop reads CSAEWDSSGNTIYF. CDR3 sequence (DNA): TGCAGTGCGGAATGGGACAGCTCTGGAAACACCATATATTTT.

The chain combines TRBV6-5 with TRBJ2-5, with D unresolved. CDR3 length equals 14 residues. The V end was cut by 2 bases, the J end by 1 base, with 8 bases between. CDR1 is MNHEY and CDR2 is SVGAGI in the germline V gene. CDR3 sequence (DNA): TGTGCCAGCAGTTACATCTCCCGCCAAGAGACCCAGTACTTC. Its protein product is CASSYISRQETQYF.

This rearrangement joins TRBV28 to TRBJ2-6, with D perhaps matching TRBD2 (5 bases). V was pared by 5 bases and J by 2 bases, with 13 bases between. CDR3 length: 16 residues. The V gene's germline CDR1 is MDHEN and CDR2 SYDVKM. CDR3 sequence: CASSPREPAGANVLTF. CDR3 nucleotide sequence: TGTGCCAGCAGTCCAAGGGAGCCCGCTGGGGCCAACGTCCTGACTTTC. Using reference TRBV28 and TRBJ2-6 for the parts outside the CDR3, the full variable domain is DVKVTQSSRYLVKRTGEKVFLECVQDMDHENMFWYRQDPGLGLRLIYFSYDVKMKEKGDIPEGYSVSREKKERFSLILESASTNQTSMYLCASSPREPAGANVLTFGAGSRLTVL.

The rearrangement links TRBV6-1 to TRBJ2-7; the D gene is possibly TRBD2 (5 bases). V gave up 10 bases and J gave up 2 bases, with 12 bases separating them. The CDR3 covers 12 residues. Germline lookup yields CDR1 MNHNS and CDR2 SASEGT. CDR3 sequence reads: CAISRGAYEQYF. The DNA of the CDR3 is TGTGCCATCTCCCGGGGAGCCTACGAGCAGTACTTC.

This clonotype was picked up a small number of times. The gene calls are TRBV5-6 and TRBJ1-2; TRBD1 agrees at 9 bases. V lost 2 bases to trimming and J lost 6 bases; unmatched junction nucleotides: 2. Germline CDR1 is SGHDT and CDR2 is YYEEEE. CDR3 length: 13 amino acids. As DNA, the CDR3 is TGTGCCAGCAGCTTCCGGGACAGGGATGGCTACACCTTC. As protein: CASSFRDRDGYTF. The whole variable domain, filled in from reference TRBV5-6 and TRBJ1-2, reads DAGVTQSPTHLIKTRGQQVTLRCSPKSGHDTVSWYQQALGQGPQFIFQYYEEEERQRGNFPDRFSGHQFPNYSSELNVNALLLGDSALYLCASSFRDRDGYTFGSGTRLTVV.

This clonotype was picked up a small number of times. This chain links TRBV6-4 with TRBJ1-2; D unclear. The CDR3 has 14 amino acids. The germline V gene encodes CDR1 MRHNA and CDR2 SNTAGT. V lost 0 bases, J lost 0 bases, and 5 bases lay in between. This CDR3 reads CASSDSGSNYGYTF. In nucleotides, the CDR3 is TGTGCCAGCAGTGACTCAGGGTCTAACTATGGCTACACCTTC.

The CDR3 coding sequence is TGCGCCAGCAGCTTACGGTCGGACAACACTGAAGCTTTCTTT. Its protein is CASSLRSDNTEAFF. The chain joins TRBV5-1 to TRBJ1-1; D remains unclear. The germline CDR1 and CDR2 sequences are SGHRS and YFSETQ. Trimming took 2 bases from V and 2 from J, leaving 10 bases between them. The CDR3 totals 14 residues.

V usage is TRBV7-2 and J usage is TRBJ2-1; the D is unclear. The CDR3 extends over 11 amino acids. V was shortened by 5 bases and J by 8 bases, with 7 bases between the two germline ends. From germline, CDR1 is SGHTA and CDR2 FQGNSA. CDR3 protein: CASSPGYEQFF. CDR3 nucleotide sequence: TGTGCCAGCAGCCCTGGGTATGAGCAGTTCTTC.

This chain connects TRBV7-8 to TRBJ1-5, with 12 bases matching TRBD1. The CDR3 spans 16 residues. Germline-derived CDR1 and CDR2 are SGHVS and FQNEAQ. The J segment lost 5 bases and the V segment lost 0 bases, leaving 2 bases of the junction unmatched. The CDR3 loop reads CASSLAGQGADQPQHF. DNA for the CDR3: TGTGCCAGCAGCTTAGCGGGACAGGGGGCGGATCAGCCCCAGCATTTT.

The V call is TRBV6-1, the J call TRBJ2-7; D ambiguous. Trimming left V 0 bases short and J 6 bases short, with 24 bases between. The CDR3 totals 18 residues. CDR1 and CDR2 from the germline V gene are MNHNS and SASEGT. In DNA, the CDR3 is TGTGCCAGCAGTGAAGCGTTACAGTCCCCTGTGATTGCCTCCGAGCAGTACTTC. Translating gives CASSEALQSPVIASEQYF.

This clonotype has a handful of counts. The rearrangement links TRBV19 to TRBJ1-5, with D tentatively TRBD1 (6 bases). V shed 7 bases and J shed 4 bases, with 14 bases lying between them. Germline loops: CDR1 LNHDA, CDR2 SQIVND (reference sequence). This CDR3 has 14 residues. This CDR3 reads CASTTARGNQPQHF. In DNA, the CDR3 is TGTGCCAGTACCACCGCGAGGGGGAATCAGCCCCAGCATTTT.

This clonotype occurred a few times. The chain carries TRBV20-1 and TRBJ1-2; D gene unclear. Germline V gives CDR1 DFQATT, CDR2 SNEGSKA (reference sequence). Trimming left V 2 bases short and J 7 bases short, with 14 bases between. This CDR3 is built from 13 residues. CDR3 bases: TGCAGTGCTAGACTCAGAGAACTGGGTGGCTACACCTTC. Protein product: CSARLRELGGYTF.

This clonotype was picked up a small number of times. The CDR3 sequence is CSARVGPAGGRLFF. The CDR3 nucleotides read TGCAGTGCTAGAGTCGGGCCAGCGGGAGGGCGGCTGTTTTTT. The chain couples TRBV20-1 to TRBJ2-2, with 10 bases aligning to TRBD2. V trimming: 1 base; J trimming: 13 bases; junction bases outside the gene matches: 9. CDR3 length: 14 residues. Per the germline V gene, CDR1 is DFQATT and CDR2 is SNEGSKA (reference sequence).

This clonotype was recorded once. The genes are TRBV10-2 and TRBJ2-7; 9 bases fit TRBD1. The germline gives CDR1 WSHSY, CDR2 SAAADI. This CDR3 is 16 amino acids long. Trimming at V came to 0 bases and at J to 4 bases, leaving 7 bases not matched to a gene. The CDR3 is CASSESKGQGSYEQYF. In nucleotides, the CDR3 is TGCGCCAGCAGTGAGTCGAAGGGACAGGGTAGTTACGAGCAGTACTTC.

There are a few counts of this clonotype. The chain joins TRBV28 to TRBJ2-3, with a tentative D call TRBD2 (6 bases). The CDR3 runs to 15 residues. Trimming removed 2 bases from V and 4 bases from J, with 13 bases in between. In germline, CDR1 is MDHEN, CDR2 SYDVKM. The CDR3 loop is CASSLLTSGPDTQYF. CDR3 nucleotide sequence: TGTGCCAGCAGTTTACTGACTAGTGGTCCAGATACGCAGTATTTT.

The chain links TRBV20-1 to TRBJ1-1; tentative D call: TRBD1 (5 bases). V shed 1 base and J shed 1 base, with 10 bases lying between them. The CDR3 totals 14 residues. CDR1 is DFQATT and CDR2 is SNEGSKA in the germline V gene (reference sequence). For the CDR3, the DNA is TGCAGTGCTAGAGGAGGGACTAAGAACACTGAAGCTTTCTTT. Translation: CSARGGTKNTEAFF.

This clonotype has a handful of counts. V and J are TRBV12-3 or TRBV12-4 and TRBJ2-1; D gene unclear. The germline V and J ends were trimmed by 8 bases and 6 bases, with 17 bases remaining between them. This CDR3 contains 14 residues. The CDR3 loop is CASRPQATRNEQFF. The DNA of the CDR3 is TGTGCCAGCCGGCCCCAGGCGACTCGCAATGAGCAGTTCTTC.

This chain uses TRBV23-1 with TRBJ2-5; D possibly matches TRBD1 or TRBD2 (5 bases each). TRBV23-1 belongs to the ORF category, with a function that is uncertain. This CDR3 is 12 amino acids long. Deletions cut 7 bases from V and 5 bases from J, with 11 bases between. The CDR3: CASTDWGETQYF. The CDR3 DNA follows: TGCGCCAGCACAGATTGGGGGGAGACCCAGTACTTC.

This clonotype occurred a few times. V gene TRBV20-1 combines with J gene TRBJ1-6; the D is unclear. The germline V gene encodes CDR1 DFQATT and CDR2 SNEGSKA (reference sequence). Trimming left V 5 bases short and J 12 bases short, with 20 bases between. The CDR3 is 14 amino acids. CDR3 nucleotide sequence: TGCAGTGCTCCCTCCCGCCTTGGAACACGACCCCTCCACTTT. Translated, it gives CSAPSRLGTRPLHF.

This clonotype was counted between two and nine times. V and J are TRBV7-9 and TRBJ1-2; maybe TRBD1 (6 bases). CDR1 and CDR2 (germline): SEHNR, FQNEAQ (reference sequence). This CDR3 has 16 amino acids. Trimming removed 4 bases at V and 5 bases at J, with 20 bases between. The CDR3 nucleotides are TGTGCCAGCAGCTCTGGGAGGGGGAGGACGTTATATGGCTACACCTTC. It encodes CASSSGRGRTLYGYTF.

The rearrangement joins TRBV6-2 or TRBV6-3 to TRBJ2-7, with TRBD1 identical over 8 bases. Trimming at V came to 6 bases and at J to 6 bases, leaving 1 base not matched to a gene. Germline loops: CDR1 MNHEY, CDR2 SVGEGT. The CDR3 sequence is 11 residues long. This CDR3 is CASSQGAEQYF. The CDR3 DNA follows: TGTGCCAGCAGCCAGGGGGCCGAGCAGTACTTC.